This TCR beta chain was identified in a study of T cell changes during pregnancy in multiple sclerosis. Clones were sequenced by immunoSEQ multiplex PCR, and TCRdb holds only the in-frame ones, with some missing. Among 60,000 to 85,000 clones listed, roughly nine tenths were seen once. Germline lookup yields CDR1 SGHTA and CDR2 FQGTGA. The V segment lost 3 bases and the J segment 0 bases; nucleotides outside the gene matches: 2. This CDR3 contains 16 residues. The sequence derives from a female donor with multiple sclerosis, enrolled in a pregnancy study. The chain couples TRBV7-3 to TRBJ2-1, with 10 bases that match TRBD2. The material was peripheral blood, obtained in the second trimester of pregnancy. CDR3 sequence: CASSFSGGGSYNEQFF. The CDR3 region has the DNA TGTGCCAGCAGCTTCAGCGGGGGGGGCTCCTACAATGAGCAGTTCTTC.